The present TCR beta chain was sequenced within a study of blood T cell repertoires in COVID-19. About the research overall: Sites across the United States, Italy and Spain contributed samples from acute and convalescent COVID-19.

As processed by the authors: Reference gene primer amplification yielded estimated nucleated cell counts. The repertoire was sequenced with immunoSEQ multiplex PCR; TCRdb's copy has only in-frame clones and lacks some. V, J and clone size derive from that table, while D and trimming were established from the DNA sequence. Here the sample spans around 220,000 clones, roughly nine tenths being singletons. The CDR3 has 15 residues. CDR1 and CDR2 from the germline V gene are LGHNT and FRNRAP. Trimming cost V 5 bases and J 3 bases; bases outside gene matches: 6. The TCR comes from a woman aged 50 to 60 with acute or convalescent COVID-19. Sequenced material: peripheral blood. The rearrangement joins TRBV12-5 to TRBJ2-1; 8 bases map to TRBD1. The CDR3 coding sequence is TGTGCTAGTGGTCCTGGACAGGGATACTACAATGAGCAGTTCTTC. This gives the protein CASGPGQGYYNEQFF. Together with reference TRBV12-5 and TRBJ2-1, the CDR3 gives the full variable domain: DARVTQTPRHKVTEMGQEVTMRCQPILGHNTVFWYRQTMMQGLELLAYFRNRAPLDDSGMPKDRFSAEMPDATLATLKIQPSEPRDSAVYFCASGPGQGYYNEQFFGPGTRLTVL.